This T cell receptor beta chain was identified in a study of molecular identifiers for immune sequencing clone quantification. Overall study results and limits: Barcode-sharing identical TCR molecules could underestimate highly expanded clone sizes. Spiked Jurkat TCR RNA originating from one cell could reportedly be identified amid more than 800,000 naive cells. In naive cells, clones above 20 RNA copies held under 1% of molecules, whereas in effector cells they held over 99%.

This clonotype has a handful of counts. Its antigen is not known. TCRdb processed the PCR reads anew with MiXCR; each CDR3 protein has one entry. The table has approximately 550,000 distinct CDR3 sequences, 20% to 25% seen once. This CDR3 region has 14 residues. From germline, CDR1 is SGHTA and CDR2 FQGNSA. The V gene lost 0 bases and the J gene lost 6 bases, with 10 bases spanning the gap. Sample: naive CD8+ T cells from blood, with Jurkat cell RNA spiked in. Noted subset: FACS-sorted CD8+CD4-CCR7+CD45RA+ naive T cells. The sequence came from a human donor in good health. Some libraries in this study had Jurkat cell RNA spiked in. The gene calls are TRBV7-2 and TRBJ2-3, with a tentative D call TRBD2 (6 bases). CDR3 loop: CASSLAEGWDTQYF. The CDR3 nucleotides read TGTGCCAGCAGCTTAGCGGAGGGGTGGGATACGCAGTATTTT.